Below, 9 T cell receptor beta chains from the same sample are listed, as sequenced in a study of blood T cells in healthy people across ages. A second PCR, run for roughly 7 to 12 cycles, used a sample-barcoded 5' primer plus a J-beta primer mix. MiXCR, applied by TCRdb to the 5' RACE reads, yields one record per CDR3 protein. The table records 850,000 to 1,000,000 distinct CDR3 sequences, around 54% of them present only once. Sequencing input: blood. These receptor sequences come from an older woman in good health.

The rearrangement links TRBV27 to TRBJ2-7; the D gene could be TRBD1 or TRBD2 (6 bases each). The V gene's germline CDR1 is MNHEY and CDR2 SMNVEV (reference sequence). The CDR3 is 13 residues long. Trimming pared 3 bases from V and 4 bases from J, leaving 10 bases between. The chain's CDR3 is CASSFWGAYEQYF. Written as DNA, the CDR3 is TGTGCCAGCAGTTTCTGGGGGGCGTACGAGCAGTACTTC.

The chain couples TRBV28 to TRBJ1-6; D is undetermined. V lost 3 bases and J 5 bases, leaving 20 bases between the germline ends. The germline V gene encodes CDR1 MDHEN and CDR2 SYDVKM. This CDR3 is built from 18 residues. CDR3 nucleotides: TGTGCCAGCAGTTTCCCACAGAGGAGGTCCCTAGATAATTCACCCCTCCACTTT. It is translated as CASSFPQRRSLDNSPLHF.

This clonotype was seen only a few times. J is TRBJ1-1 and V is TRBV7-2, with D maybe TRBD1 (5 bases). Germline assignment: CDR1 SGHTA and CDR2 FQGNSA. The CDR3 length is 15 residues. Trimming took 1 base from V and 5 from J, leaving 14 bases between them. CDR3 protein: CASSLVRGRGTEAFF. The CDR3 DNA sequence: TGTGCCAGCAGCTTAGTAAGGGGCCGGGGTACTGAAGCTTTCTTT.

The J gene is TRBJ2-5, the V gene TRBV9; maybe TRBD1 (6 bases). Between the trimmed V and J ends, which lost 5 bases and 11 bases, there was a span of 16 bases. This CDR3 has 12 amino acids. Germline-derived CDR1 and CDR2 are SGDLS and YYNGEE. The chain's CDR3 is CASSLSGEYQYF. CDR3 nucleotides: TGTGCCAGCAGTTTATCAGGGGAGTATCAGTACTTC.

The rearrangement joins TRBV3-1 to TRBJ2-3; no reliable D call. This CDR3 comprises 14 residues. The V and J ends lost 1 base and 1 base respectively, with 6 bases between them. Germline CDR1 reads LGHDT; CDR2 reads YNNKEL (reference sequence). CDR3 nucleotide sequence: TGTGCCAGCAGCCAAGGGAGAGGCACAGATACGCAGTATTTT. It translates to CASSQGRGTDTQYF.

This chain joins TRBV4-2 and TRBJ2-3; possible D gene TRBD1, 5 bases. The V gene lost 2 bases and the J gene lost 3 bases, with 24 bases spanning the gap. CDR3 size: 19 residues. Looked up from germline, CDR1 is LGHNA and CDR2 is YNFKEQ. The CDR3, as DNA: TGTGCCAGCAGCCAACACAGGTCCGAGAGGCCCATCTTGACAGATACGCAGTATTTT. Its protein is CASSQHRSERPILTDTQYF.

The chain combines TRBV10-3 with TRBJ2-3; tentative D call: TRBD2 (6 bases). The V end was cut by 7 bases, the J end by 1 base, with 15 bases between. This CDR3 region has 15 residues. Germline CDR1 ENHRY, CDR2 SYGVKD. CDR3 protein: CAITPGLSGTDTQYF. CDR3 DNA: TGTGCCATCACCCCGGGACTCTCCGGCACAGATACGCAGTATTTT.

The chain links TRBV29-1 to TRBJ2-3; D call uncertain. V was shortened by 3 bases and J by 3 bases, with 10 bases between the two germline ends. The CDR3 is 13 amino acids. Looked up from germline, CDR1 is SQVTM and CDR2 is ANQGSEA. The chain's CDR3 is CSVDAVGTDTQYF. Written as DNA, the CDR3 is TGCAGCGTTGACGCAGTGGGTACAGATACGCAGTATTTT.

The chain has TRBV6-5 and TRBJ2-1; TRBD1 is a possible D gene (6 bases). The CDR3 is made up of 15 amino acids. CDR1 is MNHEY and CDR2 is SVGAGI in the germline V gene. V was trimmed by 6 bases and J by 3 bases, leaving 15 bases between them. CDR3 nucleotides: TGTGCCAGCAGAATAGGGGGTCTGGGCTACAATGAGCAGTTCTTC. Translation gives CASRIGGLGYNEQFF.